This T cell receptor beta chain was captured by sequencing in a study of OX40 agonist ivuxolimab in advanced cancers. Overall study findings and caveats: In the expanded peripheral T cells, antigen specificity was never determined. At 0.1 to 3.0 mg/kg and by week 6, clonal expansion occurred in CD4+ and CD8+ blood T cells.

As for this clone: Antigen unknown.

Sequencing used immunoSEQ multiplex PCR; TCRdb keeps in-frame clones, though not all of them. The sample lists 75,000 to 90,000 clones, approximately 90% occurring once. This specimen was CD4+ or CD8+ T cells sorted from blood, taken in a trial of the OX40 agonist ivuxolimab. This TCR derives from an adult with an advanced solid tumor such as melanoma, head and neck, liver or kidney cancer.

CDR3 amino acids: CASSLKVAGATQYF. Here the CDR3 DNA reads TGTGCCAGCAGCTTGAAAGTAGCGGGGGCTACGCAGTATTTT. The genes are TRBV5-4 and TRBJ2-3, with 9 bases lining up with TRBD2. The CDR3 runs 14 residues. Trimming cost V 1 base and J 8 bases; bases outside gene matches: 5. Germline V gene data show CDR1 as SGHNT and CDR2 as YYREEE (reference sequence).